This T cell receptor (beta chain) was retrieved from a study of blood T cell repertoires in COVID-19. Study details: From T cells, B-cell-depleted T cells, or PBMCs came the material, which was cDNA or gDNA.

The junction had 10 bases not matched to a gene; V was cut back by 4 bases and J by 1 base. Per germline, CDR1 SGHNT and CDR2 YENEEA. The CDR3 covers 17 residues. Per the original methods: Estimates of nucleated cell counts were drawn from the amplification of reference gene primers. Here immunoSEQ multiplex PCR was the method, and the copy in TCRdb shows in-frame clones only, minus some. The DNA was the basis for D and trimming; V, J and clone size are from that table. The table shows 90,000 to 120,000 clones, with roughly 89% occurring only once. The chain recombines TRBV11-3 with TRBJ2-3; TRBD1 matches at 8 bases. The sequence came from a human donor in a cohort sampled during active COVID-19. Sequencing used peripheral blood. The CDR3 loop is CASSSYLRTGRTDTQYF. The CDR3 coding sequence is TGTGCCAGCAGCTCCTATTTAAGGACAGGGCGCACAGATACGCAGTATTTT. The whole variable domain, remainder taken from reference TRBV11-3 and TRBJ2-3, is EAGVVQSPRYKIIEKKQPVAFWCNPISGHNTLYWYLQNLGQGPELLIRYENEEAVDDSQLPKDRFSAERLKGVDSTLKIQPAELGDSAVYLCASSSYLRTGRTDTQYFGPGTRLTVL.